This T cell receptor (beta chain) was retrieved from a study of blood T cell repertoires in COVID-19. About the study: COVID-19 samples from acute and convalescent phases originated in the United States, Italy and Spain. The cDNA or gDNA used as material had been derived from T cells, B-cell-depleted T cells, or PBMCs.

Per the original data handling: For nucleated cells, counts were estimated from reference gene primer amplification. Profiled with immunoSEQ multiplex PCR; TCRdb holds only in-frame clones, not every one. For V, J and clone size, that table is used; D and trimming come from the DNA. The table lists 300,000 to 400,000 clones, 85% of them singletons. The sample comprised peripheral blood. The origin of this receptor is a human donor in a cohort sampled during active COVID-19.

CDR3 loop: CASRQGSRELFF. The DNA of the CDR3 is TGTGCCAGCAGACAGGGAAGCCGGGAGCTGTTTTTT. V is TRBV7-9 and J is TRBJ2-2, with TRBD1 as a possible D gene (6 bases). This CDR3 is built from 12 residues. Germline V gene lookup returns CDR1 SEHNR and CDR2 FQNEAQ (reference sequence). V was shortened by 6 bases and J by 9 bases, with 11 bases between the two germline ends.